A selection of T cell receptor beta chains follows, all from one sample in a study of T cells after yellow fever vaccination. TCRdb re-called the 5' RACE reads with MiXCR, one entry per CDR3 protein. The data show approximately 550,000 distinct CDR3 sequences, with roughly 21% seen just once and 13% to 15% held by the top ten. The specimen comprised PBMCs, sampled 15 days after the yellow fever booster vaccination. These receptors all come from a man aged 25-45 years who received the YFV17D yellow fever vaccine. Both conserved end residues are part of each CDR3. Fields, in order: J gene, clone size, D gene, V gene, CDR3 protein, CDR3 DNA. D genes are given only for firm matches. Part of the rows lack a size; the others show once, few, many or a class for expanded clones.

J: TRBJ2-5
size: few
D: -
V: TRBV7-2
CDR3: CASSFGLQATETQYF
DNA: TGTGCCAGCAGCTTTGGGTTACAGGCCACGGAGACCCAGTACTTC

J: TRBJ2-5
size: few
D: -
V: TRBV7-9
CDR3: CASSLAVQGTETQYF
DNA: TGTGCCAGCAGCTTAGCGGTCCAGGGAACAGAGACCCAGTACTTC

J: TRBJ1-2
size: -
D: TRBD1
V: TRBV6-5
CDR3: CASSYQGQLNYGYTF
DNA: TGTGCCAGCAGTTACCAGGGACAGTTAAACTATGGCTACACCTTC

J: TRBJ1-3
size: -
D: -
V: TRBV10-3
CDR3: CAISEYVRDTRNTIYF
DNA: TGTGCCATCAGTGAGTACGTCAGGGACACACGAAACACCATATATTTT

J: TRBJ1-2
size: few
D: -
V: TRBV12-3/TRBV12-4
CDR3: CASSGTENYGYTF
DNA: TGTGCCAGCAGCGGGACTGAGAACTATGGCTACACCTTC

J: TRBJ2-7
size: -
D: TRBD2
V: TRBV20-1
CDR3: CSARDQASGTVGQYF
DNA: TGCAGTGCTAGAGATCAGGCTAGCGGGACAGTGGGGCAGTACTTC

J: TRBJ2-3
size: few
D: -
V: TRBV12-3/TRBV12-4
CDR3: CARDRSTDTQYF
DNA: TGTGCCAGAGACAGGAGCACAGATACGCAGTATTTT

J: TRBJ2-1
size: -
D: -
V: TRBV7-9
CDR3: CASSSRRLLGNEQFF
DNA: TGTGCCAGCAGCTCCCGGAGACTATTGGGCAATGAGCAGTTCTTC

J: TRBJ2-5
size: few
D: -
V: TRBV29-1
CDR3: CSVGWGAEETQYF
DNA: TGCAGCGTTGGTTGGGGGGCAGAAGAGACCCAGTACTTC

J: TRBJ2-2
size: many
D: -
V: TRBV23-1
CDR3: CASSHPTRMNTGELFF
DNA: TGCGCCAGCAGTCACCCAACAAGAATGAACACCGGGGAGCTGTTTTTT

J: TRBJ1-5
size: few
D: -
V: TRBV24-1
CDR3: CATSESISEPQHF
DNA: TGTGCCACCAGTGAATCGATTTCGGAGCCCCAGCATTTT

J: TRBJ2-3
size: -
D: TRBD2
V: TRBV27
CDR3: CASSFSGGRTGDTQYF
DNA: TGTGCCAGCAGTTTTAGCGGGGGGCGGACGGGAGATACGCAGTATTTT

J: TRBJ2-1
size: few
D: TRBD2
V: TRBV7-8
CDR3: CASSLASGVQFF
DNA: TGTGCCAGCAGCTTAGCCAGCGGGGTCCAGTTCTTC

J: TRBJ2-5
size: -
D: -
V: TRBV27
CDR3: CASSLGTSRYSLETQYF
DNA: TGTGCCAGCAGTTTGGGTACTAGCCGGTACAGTTTGGAGACCCAGTACTTC

J: TRBJ2-7
size: -
D: -
V: TRBV29-1
CDR3: CSAVTGHYEQYF
DNA: TGCAGCGCTGTGACAGGCCACTACGAGCAGTACTTC

J: TRBJ2-7
size: -
D: TRBD2
V: TRBV7-2
CDR3: CASSSLAGAPQYF
DNA: TGTGCCAGCAGTTCTCTAGCGGGAGCCCCCCAGTACTTC

J: TRBJ2-1
size: few
D: TRBD2
V: TRBV12-3/TRBV12-4
CDR3: CASSALGLAGVVNEQFF
DNA: TGTGCCAGCAGTGCCCTGGGACTAGCGGGAGTGGTTAATGAGCAGTTCTTC

J: TRBJ1-1
size: few
D: -
V: TRBV20-1
CDR3: CSARGAANTEAFF
DNA: TGCAGTGCTAGGGGGGCAGCGAACACTGAAGCTTTCTTT

J: TRBJ2-1
size: -
D: -
V: TRBV5-6
CDR3: CASSLQLSSYNEQFF
DNA: TGTGCCAGCAGCTTGCAACTGAGCTCCTACAATGAGCAGTTCTTC

J: TRBJ2-7
size: few
D: TRBD2
V: TRBV20-1
CDR3: CSAGGTSGYEQYF
DNA: TGCAGTGCTGGAGGGACTAGCGGCTACGAGCAGTACTTC

J: TRBJ2-3
size: few
D: -
V: TRBV19
CDR3: CASSMAGSKDTQYF
DNA: TGTGCCAGTAGTATGGCGGGGTCCAAAGATACGCAGTATTTT

J: TRBJ2-7
size: -
D: TRBD2
V: TRBV7-2
CDR3: CASSSSGMDEQYF
DNA: TGTGCCAGCTCATCGAGCGGGATGGACGAGCAGTACTTC

J: TRBJ2-2
size: many
D: TRBD1
V: TRBV29-1
CDR3: CSFDRGRAGELFF
DNA: TGCAGCTTTGACAGGGGGAGGGCCGGGGAGCTGTTTTTT